This T cell receptor (beta chain) was documented in a study of PD-1 blockade in classical Hodgkin lymphoma. Stated time point: cycle 4 day 1 (C4D1), after around six weeks of nivolumab. Each patient experienced a relapse that followed autologous stem cell transplantation, and brentuximab vedotin exposure varied. V trimming: 1 base; J trimming: 4 bases; junction bases outside the gene matches: 9. CDR1 is SGHDN, CDR2 FVKESK, per germline. The CDR3 contains 16 residues. The table came from immunoSEQ multiplex PCR; TCRdb's copy has only in-frame clones and leaves some out. The table has over 50,000 clones, about 85% seen once; the top ten hold roughly 8.7%.

The sequence came from a human donor with classical Hodgkin lymphoma. Sequencing used peripheral blood mononuclear cells (PBMCs), obtained before the fourth cycle of nivolumab. The gene calls are TRBV14 and TRBJ1-1, with TRBD1 matching 7 bases. The CDR3 protein is CASSQAWGAGGTEAFF. The CDR3 region has the DNA TGTGCCAGCAGCCAAGCCTGGGGAGCAGGGGGCACTGAAGCTTTCTTT.